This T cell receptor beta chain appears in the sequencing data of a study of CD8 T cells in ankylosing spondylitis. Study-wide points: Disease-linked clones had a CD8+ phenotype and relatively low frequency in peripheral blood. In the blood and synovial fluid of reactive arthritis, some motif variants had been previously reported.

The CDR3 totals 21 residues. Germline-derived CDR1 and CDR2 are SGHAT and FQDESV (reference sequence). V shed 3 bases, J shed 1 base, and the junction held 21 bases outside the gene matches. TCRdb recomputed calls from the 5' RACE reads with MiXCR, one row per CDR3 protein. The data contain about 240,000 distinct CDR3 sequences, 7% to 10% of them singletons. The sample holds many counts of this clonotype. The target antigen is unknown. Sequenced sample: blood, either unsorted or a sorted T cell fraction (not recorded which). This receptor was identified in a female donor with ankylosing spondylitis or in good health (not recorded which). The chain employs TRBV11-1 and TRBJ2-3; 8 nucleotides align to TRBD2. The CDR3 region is CASSFSPGPLSGSPRTDTQYF. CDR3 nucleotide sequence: TGTGCCAGCAGCTTTTCTCCTGGACCGTTAAGCGGGAGCCCACGCACAGATACGCAGTATTTT.